The 21 T cell receptor beta chains in this list originate from one sample, sequenced in a study of cytomegalovirus exposure and HLA in healthy donors. A multiplex PCR was run with 60 Vbeta primers and 13 Jbeta primers. Sequencing used immunoSEQ multiplex PCR; TCRdb keeps in-frame clones, though not all of them. Seen in this sample are approximately 190,000 clones; the ten most common clones hold roughly 0.74%. Sequencing was performed on PBMCs. These TCRs come from a boy aged 5 to 17 in good health and CMV-seronegative.

V is TRBV9 and J is TRBJ1-1, with TRBD1 identical over 9 bases. The CDR3 spans 16 residues. Trimming cost V 3 bases and J 2 bases; bases outside gene matches: 8. Looked up from germline, CDR1 is SGDLS and CDR2 is YYNGEE. Here the CDR3 DNA reads TGTGCCAGCAGCGCCGGGGACAGGGTGGTTAACACTGAAGCTTTCTTT. Protein: CASSAGDRVVNTEAFF.

The chain links TRBV7-9 to TRBJ1-5, with D hard to call. The CDR3 is 12 amino acids. Germline CDR1 SEHNR, CDR2 FQNEAQ (reference sequence). The V end lost 1 base, the J end lost 5 bases, and 3 bases lay between the germline ends. CDR3: CASSLVDQPQHF. CDR3 DNA sequence: TGTGCCAGCAGCTTAGTAGATCAGCCCCAGCATTTT. Complete variable domain (other parts from reference TRBV7-9 and TRBJ1-5): DTGVSQNPRHKITKRGQNVTFRCDPISEHNRLYWYRQTLGQGPEFLTYFQNEAQLEKSRLLSDRFSAERPKGSFSTLEIQRTEQGDSAMYLCASSLVDQPQHFGDGTRLSIL.

V is TRBV4-2 and J is TRBJ2-1; 14 nucleotides match TRBD2. Trimming removed 4 bases from V and 10 bases from J; junction bases left unmatched: 12. The CDR3 length is 17 residues. The germline V gene encodes CDR1 LGHNA and CDR2 YNFKEQ. CDR3 protein: CASSRTGLAGEPPEQFF. The CDR3 nucleotides are TGTGCCAGCAGCCGAACGGGACTAGCGGGGGAGCCCCCGGAGCAGTTCTTC.

The chain couples TRBV7-8 to TRBJ2-7, with 7 bases aligning to TRBD1. J was trimmed by 3 bases and V by 5 bases; bases with no gene match: 10. The germline V gene has CDR1 SGHVS and CDR2 FQNEAQ. The CDR3 runs to 15 residues. CDR3 DNA: TGTGCCAGCAGCCTGGCCGGGACAGCACTCTACGAGCAGTACTTC. Its protein product is CASSLAGTALYEQYF.

V is TRBV19 and J is TRBJ1-4; a possible D gene is TRBD1 (5 bases). The CDR3 extends over 15 amino acids. The germline V gene has CDR1 LNHDA and CDR2 SQIVND (reference sequence). V was pared by 7 bases and J by 4 bases, with 16 bases between. CDR3 sequence reads: CASTPPGGINEKLFF. CDR3 nucleotide sequence: TGTGCCAGTACCCCCCCGGGGGGTATTAATGAAAAACTGTTTTTT.

This chain connects TRBV6-1 to TRBJ2-7, with 7 bases aligning to TRBD1. There are 15 residues in the CDR3. Germline V lookup: CDR1 MNHNS, CDR2 SASEGT. The trim removed 4 bases at V and 3 bases at J, leaving 9 bases unmatched. CDR3 protein: CASSARQGGSYEQYF. In DNA, the CDR3 is TGTGCCAGCAGTGCCCGACAGGGTGGTAGCTACGAGCAGTACTTC.

V and J are TRBV30 and TRBJ1-6; tentative D call: TRBD1 (6 bases). Germline-derived CDR1 and CDR2 are GTSNPN and SVGIG (reference sequence). V lost 1 base, J lost 0 bases, and 10 bases lay in between. The CDR3 sequence is 16 residues long. CDR3 sequence reads: CAWSEDSNSYNSPLHF. CDR3 nucleotides: TGTGCCTGGAGTGAGGACAGTAACTCCTATAATTCACCCCTCCACTTT.

The gene calls are TRBV19 and TRBJ2-5, with 9 bases matching TRBD1. Germline V gives CDR1 LNHDA, CDR2 SQIVND (reference sequence). There are 14 residues in the CDR3. V shed 1 base and J 5 bases; nucleotides not matched to a gene: 2. CDR3 region: CASSIGGTGETQYF. CDR3 nucleotide sequence: TGTGCCAGTAGTATAGGGGGGACAGGGGAGACCCAGTACTTC.

V gene TRBV14 combines with J gene TRBJ2-5; possibly TRBD2 for D (6 bases). Germline values: CDR1 SGHDN, CDR2 FVKESK. CDR3 length: 16 amino acids. Deletions cut 2 bases from V and 2 bases from J, with 15 bases between. The CDR3 nucleotides are TGTGCCAGCAGCCAACTAACAGGAGGGACGCAAGAGACCCAGTACTTC. Encoded protein: CASSQLTGGTQETQYF. The full variable domain, rest sourced from reference TRBV14 and TRBJ2-5, is EAGVTQFPSHSVIEKGQTVTLRCDPISGHDNLYWYRRVMGKEIKFLLHFVKESKQDESGMPNNRFLAERTGGTYSTLKVQPAELEDSGVYFCASSQLTGGTQETQYFGPGTRLLVL.

The chain recombines TRBV5-1 with TRBJ1-2; 7 positions match TRBD1. CDR3 length: 16 residues. Germline V gene lookup returns CDR1 SGHRS and CDR2 YFSETQ. The junction had 14 bases not matched to a gene; V was cut back by 6 bases and J by 3 bases. CDR3 amino acids: CASNRDSSFGYYGYTF. CDR3 DNA: TGCGCCAGCAACAGGGACAGTTCCTTTGGCTACTATGGCTACACCTTC.

The chain couples TRBV4-1 to TRBJ2-5, with D possibly TRBD1 on 5 matching bases. Germline-derived CDR1 and CDR2 are MGHRA and YSYEKL. The CDR3 spans 15 residues. V was cut by 0 bases and J by 2 bases, with 10 bases left in between. The CDR3 DNA sequence: TGCGCCAGCAGCCAAGATTTCGCAGGGCAAGAGACCCAGTACTTC. It translates to CASSQDFAGQETQYF.

The V and J genes are TRBV11-2 and TRBJ2-7, with D tentatively TRBD1 (5 bases). The CDR3 is 13 amino acids. CDR1 SGHAT and CDR2 FQNNGV come from the germline V gene. The V end was cut by 5 bases, the J end by 3 bases, with 11 bases between. This CDR3 is CASSVITGYEQYF. CDR3 in DNA: TGTGCCAGCAGCGTCATAACAGGCTACGAGCAGTACTTC.

CDR3 residues: CASSAGNEQFF. In nucleotides, the CDR3 is TGTGCCAGCAGTGCGGGGAATGAGCAGTTCTTC. The chain couples TRBV2 to TRBJ2-1, with D tentatively TRBD2 (5 bases). CDR3 length: 11 residues. Trimming removed 4 bases from V and 7 bases from J, with 5 bases in between. The V gene's germline CDR1 is SNHLY and CDR2 FYNNEI. The complete variable domain, with remaining parts taken from reference TRBV2 and TRBJ2-1, reads EPEVTQTPSHQVTQMGQEVILRCVPISNHLYFYWYRQILGQKVEFLVSFYNNEISEKSEIFDDQFSVERPDGSNFTLKIRSTKLEDSAMYFCASSAGNEQFFGPGTRLTVL.

The chain links TRBV2 to TRBJ1-2; 11 bases match TRBD1. The V gene end was trimmed by 7 bases and the J gene end by 2 bases; junction bases not matched to a gene: 3. The CDR3 length is 14 residues. The germline V gene has CDR1 SNHLY and CDR2 FYNNEI. Written as DNA, the CDR3 is TGTGCCAGCACTAGGGACAGGGGGAACTATGGCTACACCTTC. Translation gives CASTRDRGNYGYTF.

CDR3 DNA sequence: TGTGCCAGCAGTTGGGGCCCGTCGGATACGCAGTATTTT. Translation gives CASSWGPSDTQYF. The rearrangement uses TRBV6-5 and TRBJ2-3; TRBD1 might be the D (5 bases). The CDR3 consists of 13 residues. The germline CDR1 and CDR2 sequences are MNHEY and SVGAGI. V dropped 4 bases and J dropped 6 bases, with 11 bases sitting between them.

This chain links TRBV7-8 with TRBJ1-1; 7 nucleotides align to TRBD1. Germline V gene sequence: CDR1 SGHVS, CDR2 FQNEAQ. Trimming cost V 6 bases and J 8 bases; bases outside gene matches: 9. CDR3 length equals 13 residues. DNA for the CDR3: TGTGCCAGCAGGTCAGGGACAGTGGGGGAAGCTTTCTTT. Its protein is CASRSGTVGEAFF.

The chain has TRBV29-1 and TRBJ2-7; 8 bases fit TRBD1. Looked up from germline, CDR1 is SQVTM and CDR2 is ANQGSEA. V was clipped by 2 bases and J by 7 bases; unmatched bases: 7. The CDR3 sequence is 13 residues long. CDR3 in DNA: TGCAGCGTTGAAAGGACAGGGAAGGGGGAGCAGTACTTC. Protein product: CSVERTGKGEQYF.

The chain uses TRBV7-2 and TRBJ2-7; D perhaps matches TRBD2 (5 bases). V shed 8 bases and J shed 1 base, with 15 bases lying between them. The V gene's germline CDR1 is SGHTA and CDR2 FQGNSA. This CDR3 spans 14 amino acids. CDR3 DNA sequence: TGTGCCAGCGGGGAACCAGAGGGTTCCTACGAGCAGTACTTC. This codes for CASGEPEGSYEQYF.

This chain joins TRBV30 and TRBJ1-1; no reliable D call. The CDR3 runs 14 residues. Per germline, CDR1 GTSNPN and CDR2 SVGIG (reference sequence). With 0 bases removed from V and 3 bases from J, the gap between germline ends came to 11 bases. CDR3 protein: CAWSVHGIHTEAFF. CDR3 coding DNA: TGTGCCTGGAGTGTACACGGGATCCACACTGAAGCTTTCTTT.

This rearrangement joins TRBV18 to TRBJ1-1, with TRBD1 identical over 8 bases. Trimming took 5 bases from V and 3 from J; bases not matched to a gene: 5. From germline, CDR1 is KGHSH and CDR2 LQKENI. The CDR3 is 14 residues long. CDR3 in DNA: TGTGCCAGCTCAGCCACAGGGGGGGACACTGAAGCTTTCTTT. Amino acids: CASSATGGDTEAFF.

A note on this clone: This sample includes further DNA sequences coding for the same CDR3. The chain uses TRBV5-4 and TRBJ2-3; D may be TRBD2 (7 bases). The germline V gene encodes CDR1 SGHNT and CDR2 YYREEE (reference sequence). This CDR3 spans 16 amino acids. The V end was cut by 3 bases, the J end by 3 bases, with 17 bases between. CDR3 DNA: TGTGCCAGCAGCTATGGGGGGGGGCTGTATACAGATACGCAGTATTTT. Encoded protein: CASSYGGGLYTDTQYF. Filled out from reference TRBV5-4 and TRBJ2-3, the complete variable domain reads ETGVTQSPTHLIKTRGQQVTLRCSSQSGHNTVSWYQQALGQGPQFIFQYYREEENGRGNFPPRFSGLQFPNYSSELNVNALELDDSALYLCASSYGGGLYTDTQYFGPGTRLTVL.